This T cell receptor beta chain was profiled in a study of CD8+CD57+ T cells in acquired aplastic anemia. With 6 bases clipped from V and 4 bases from J, the junction kept 5 bases outside the gene matches. The CDR3 extends over 13 amino acids. Genomic DNA served as template for TCR beta VDJ and CDR3 profiling. TCRdb processed the reads anew with MiXCR; each CDR3 protein has one entry. This table holds 150,000 to 200,000 distinct CDR3 sequences, around half found once. By flow cytometry, patients selected for sequencing had shown an expansion of CD8+CD57+ cells. The origin of this receptor is a human donor with aplastic anemia. This chain connects TRBV12-3 or TRBV12-4 to TRBJ1-1, with 7 bases that match TRBD1. The sample comprised sorted CD4+, CD8+, or CD8+CD57+ T cells (not recorded which) from PBMCs. The CDR3 sequence is CASSTGAGTEAFF. The CDR3 DNA reads TGTGCCAGCAGCACAGGGGCTGGCACTGAAGCTTTCTTT.